One and the same sample provided the 30 T cell receptor beta chains below, sequenced in a study of blood T cell repertoires in COVID-19. Repertoires were generated with immunoSEQ multiplex PCR, while TCRdb's copy carries only in-frame clones and drops some. The table includes under 200,000 clones, under 90% detected once. Sequenced sample: peripheral blood. These receptors were obtained from a woman aged 70-85 years with COVID-19, enrolled during active disease.

The chain joins TRBV11-2 to TRBJ1-1; D gene uncertain. The CDR3 sequence is 13 residues long. V was shortened by 5 bases and J by 4 bases, with 11 bases between the two germline ends. Looked up from germline, CDR1 is SGHAT and CDR2 is FQNNGV. DNA of the CDR3: TGTGCCAGCAGCGTCGGGAAGACCACTGAAGCTTTCTTT. Amino acid sequence: CASSVGKTTEAFF. The variable domain in full, with the rest retrieved from reference TRBV11-2 and TRBJ1-1, is EAGVAQSPRYKIIEKRQSVAFWCNPISGHATLYWYQQILGQGPKLLIQFQNNGVVDDSQLPKDRFSAERLKGVDSTLKIQPAKLEDSAVYLCASSVGKTTEAFFGQGTRLTVV.

The chain has TRBV28 and TRBJ1-1; D is uncertain. The CDR3 has 15 amino acids. CDR1 MDHEN and CDR2 SYDVKM come from the germline V gene. V shed 7 bases and J shed 4 bases, with 19 bases lying between them. The CDR3 spells CASNSPGRGSTEAFF. In DNA form, the CDR3 reads TGTGCCAGCAACTCTCCCGGCCGCGGGAGCACTGAAGCTTTCTTT.

This clone was observed a few times. CDR3 sequence reads: CASSLARQGVLYGYTF. In DNA, the CDR3 is TGTGCCAGCAGCTTAGCCAGACAGGGGGTGCTCTATGGCTACACCTTC. The chain links TRBV7-8 to TRBJ1-2; 9 nucleotides agree with TRBD1. The CDR3 sequence is 16 residues long. Germline trimming cut 0 bases from V and 4 bases from J; bases unmatched to any gene: 6. Germline loops: CDR1 SGHVS, CDR2 FQNEAQ. The full variable domain, its missing parts supplied by reference TRBV7-8 and TRBJ1-2, is GAGVSQSPRYKVAKRGQDVALRCDPISGHVSLFWYQQALGQGPEFLTYFQNEAQLDKSGLPSDRFFAERPEGSVSTLKIQRTQQEDSAVYLCASSLARQGVLYGYTFGSGTRLTVV.

V is TRBV7-3 and J is TRBJ2-5, with TRBD2 matching over 11 bases. The V and J ends lost 0 bases and 6 bases, in that order; junction bases with no gene match: 6. CDR1 is SGHTA, CDR2 FQGTGA, per germline. CDR3 size: 16 residues. The CDR3 nucleotides read TGTGCCAGCAGCTTAACGTCTAGCGGGGGGCTGAAGACCCAGTACTTC. Its translation: CASSLTSSGGLKTQYF.

V and J are TRBV1 and TRBJ2-7; the table gives TRBD2 as D, unverified against the DNA. TRBV1 is given as a pseudogene. The CDR3 extends over 16 amino acids. CDR3 residues: CTSSHPPGLLNYEQYF. For the CDR3, the DNA is TGCACCAGCAGCCATCCCCCGGGACTTCTAAACTACGAGCAGTACTTC.

The chain employs TRBV28 and TRBJ2-7, with 9 bases matching TRBD1. CDR3 length: 13 residues. Per germline, CDR1 MDHEN and CDR2 SYDVKM. The ends lost 6 bases at V and 3 bases at J; junction bases unmatched: 3. DNA for the CDR3: TGTGCCAGCAGCGGGACAGGGAACTACGAGCAGTACTTC. Encoded protein: CASSGTGNYEQYF. The variable domain in full, with the rest retrieved from reference TRBV28 and TRBJ2-7, is DVKVTQSSRYLVKRTGEKVFLECVQDMDHENMFWYRQDPGLGLRLIYFSYDVKMKEKGDIPEGYSVSREKKERFSLILESASTNQTSMYLCASSGTGNYEQYFGPGTRLTVT.

This sequence joins TRBV12-3 or TRBV12-4 and TRBJ1-1; D remains unclear. CDR3 length: 12 residues. V was cut by 6 bases and J by 0 bases, with 5 bases left in between. CDR3 sequence reads: CASSEVNTEAFF. DNA for the CDR3: TGTGCCAGCAGCGAGGTGAACACTGAAGCTTTCTTT.

V gene TRBV2 combines with J gene TRBJ1-5; D gene ambiguous. Germline-derived CDR1 and CDR2 are SNHLY and FYNNEI. The CDR3 contains 15 residues. The V and J ends lost 2 bases and 2 bases respectively, with 10 bases between them. The CDR3: CASSELRQGNQPQHF. The CDR3 nucleotides read TGTGCCAGCAGTGAATTAAGGCAGGGCAATCAGCCCCAGCATTTT.

This clone appeared a single time. The genes are TRBV19 and TRBJ2-3; possible D gene TRBD2, 5 bases. In germline, CDR1 is LNHDA, CDR2 SQIVND (reference sequence). The V end was cut by 3 bases, the J end by 4 bases, with 14 bases between. The CDR3 runs to 15 residues. The CDR3: CASSIRTLGADTQYF. CDR3 sequence (DNA): TGTGCCAGTAGTATCAGGACTCTCGGGGCAGATACGCAGTATTTT.

J is TRBJ1-1 and V is TRBV30; 9 bases match TRBD1. CDR1 and CDR2 (germline): GTSNPN, SVGIG (reference sequence). CDR3 size: 13 residues. The trim removed 2 bases at V and 7 bases at J, leaving 5 bases unmatched. This CDR3 is CAWSTGQGDEAFF. The DNA of the CDR3 is TGTGCCTGGAGTACGGGACAGGGTGATGAAGCTTTCTTT. Full variable domain (remainder filled in from reference TRBV30 and TRBJ1-1): SQTIHQWPATLVQPVGSPLSLECTVEGTSNPNLYWYRQAAGRGLQLLFYSVGIGQISSEVPQNLSASRPQDRQFILSSKKLLLSDSGFYLCAWSTGQGDEAFFGQGTRLTVV.

This sequence joins TRBV2 and TRBJ2-6, with 12 bases matching TRBD1. With 8 bases clipped from V and 2 bases from J, the junction kept 1 base outside the gene matches. The germline V gene has CDR1 SNHLY and CDR2 FYNNEI. The CDR3 runs 15 residues. CDR3 sequence reads: CASGTGGTGANVLTF. The CDR3 DNA reads TGTGCCAGCGGGACAGGGGGCACTGGGGCCAACGTCCTGACTTTC.

V is TRBV28 and J is TRBJ2-5; D is perhaps TRBD1 (6 bases). CDR1 and CDR2 from the germline V gene are MDHEN and SYDVKM. The CDR3 sequence is 15 residues long. The V gene lost 6 bases and the J gene lost 4 bases, with 18 bases spanning the gap. The CDR3 spells CASSRGTIGTETQYF. Written as DNA, the CDR3 is TGTGCCAGCAGCCGAGGGACAATCGGGACAGAGACCCAGTACTTC.

V is TRBV29-1 and J is TRBJ1-3; the D is unclear. Trimming left V 5 bases short and J 4 bases short, with 12 bases between. The germline V gene has CDR1 SQVTM and CDR2 ANQGSEA. This CDR3 has 13 residues. DNA of the CDR3: TGCAGCGTTCGTACCCCTAGAGGAAACACCATATATTTT. Translated: CSVRTPRGNTIYF.

This chain links TRBV6-5 with TRBJ2-3, with 7 positions matching TRBD2. The CDR3 runs 16 residues. V gave up 0 bases and J gave up 7 bases; unmatched junction bases: 10. CDR1 and CDR2 from the germline V gene are MNHEY and SVGAGI. In DNA, the CDR3 is TGTGCCAGCAGTTACTCGACTAGTGGGAGGGGCAATACGCAGTATTTT. Translating it yields CASSYSTSGRGNTQYF.

This chain connects TRBV2 to TRBJ1-2; 7 bases line up with TRBD1. The CDR3 loop spans 14 amino acids. Germline CDR1 SNHLY, CDR2 FYNNEI. Germline trimming cut 8 bases from V and 6 bases from J; bases unmatched to any gene: 12. The CDR3 DNA follows: TGTGCCAGCTCCGGCACAGGGGCATCGAATGGCTACACCTTC. It translates to CASSGTGASNGYTF.

In its sample, this clone was seen a few times. The V and J genes are TRBV5-4 and TRBJ1-5; D is possibly TRBD1 (6 bases). The CDR3 loop spans 14 amino acids. Between the trimmed V and J ends, which lost 1 base and 7 bases, there was a span of 12 bases. Per the germline V gene, CDR1 is SGHNT and CDR2 is YYREEE (reference sequence). The CDR3 DNA is TGTGCCAGCAGCTTGTGGGGCGGGGGCCAGCCCCAGCATTTT. Translated: CASSLWGGGQPQHF.

The chain employs TRBV6-6 and TRBJ1-2; D uncertain. Germline assignment: CDR1 MNHNY and CDR2 SVGAGI (reference sequence). The CDR3 length is 13 residues. Trimming took off 5 bases at V and 8 bases at J, with 15 bases between the two ends. CDR3 loop: CASSQTPEPGYTF. The CDR3 region has the DNA TGTGCCAGCAGTCAGACTCCAGAACCCGGCTACACCTTC.

This chain links TRBV7-7 with TRBJ1-1; the D gene is possibly TRBD1 (6 bases). V was clipped by 5 bases and J by 5 bases, with 12 bases between them. Per germline, CDR1 SSHAT and CDR2 FNYEAQ (reference sequence). The CDR3 sequence is 13 residues long. In DNA, the CDR3 is TGTGCCAGCAGCCTCACCAGGGGAACTGAAGCTTTCTTT. Translating gives CASSLTRGTEAFF.

The rearrangement joins TRBV28 to TRBJ2-1, with 11 bases matching TRBD2. Germline loops: CDR1 MDHEN, CDR2 SYDVKM. The V gene end was trimmed by 8 bases and the J gene end by 8 bases; junction bases not matched to a gene: 11. The CDR3 consists of 15 residues. The CDR3 sequence is CASSRPGLAVDEQFF. The DNA for the CDR3 is TGTGCCAGCTCCAGACCGGGACTAGCGGTGGATGAGCAGTTCTTC.

The gene calls are TRBV28 and TRBJ1-1; D gene ambiguous. The CDR3 loop spans 13 amino acids. The ends were cut back, 6 bases at V and 3 bases at J, with 11 bases in the middle. Germline lookup yields CDR1 MDHEN and CDR2 SYDVKM. DNA of the CDR3: TGTGCCAGCAGCGTACGGGATTACACTGAAGCTTTCTTT. This gives the protein CASSVRDYTEAFF.

The CDR3 sequence: CATGTSSTDTQYF. CDR3 in DNA: TGTGCCACCGGGACTAGCTCCACAGATACGCAGTATTTT. J is TRBJ2-3 and V is TRBV24-1; 9 nucleotides match TRBD2. With 9 bases clipped from V and 2 bases from J, the junction kept 2 bases outside the gene matches. This CDR3 is built from 13 residues. The germline CDR1 and CDR2 sequences are KGHDR and SFDVKD.

This chain links TRBV27 with TRBJ1-6; TRBD1 aligns across 7 bases. The J segment lost 6 bases and the V segment lost 8 bases, leaving 4 bases of the junction unmatched. Per the germline V gene, CDR1 is MNHEY and CDR2 is SMNVEV (reference sequence). This CDR3 comprises 13 residues. For the CDR3, the DNA is TGTGCCAGCTCAGACAGGGTTAATTCACCCCTCCACTTT. Translated: CASSDRVNSPLHF.

Worth noting for this clone: Additional DNA sequences in this sample encode the identical CDR3. This chain links TRBV10-3 with TRBJ1-4; a possible D gene is TRBD1 (6 bases). This CDR3 spans 13 amino acids. Germline V gene data show CDR1 as ENHRY and CDR2 as SYGVKD. V lost 8 bases to trimming and J lost 2 bases, with 9 bases between them. The CDR3 sequence: CAIAGATNEKLFF. The CDR3 DNA is TGTGCCATCGCGGGGGCCACTAATGAAAAACTGTTTTTT.

This chain connects TRBV3-1 (or the pseudogene TRBV3-2) to TRBJ2-7; 7 nucleotides align to TRBD1. The ends lost 5 bases at V and 6 bases at J; junction bases unmatched: 13. The CDR3 is made up of 15 amino acids. Germline CDR1 LGHDT, CDR2 YNNKEL (reference sequence). The CDR3 DNA is TGTGCCAGCAGCGATTCCGGGACAGTACCCTCCGAGCAGTACTTC. Encoded protein: CASSDSGTVPSEQYF.

The V gene is TRBV5-1, the J gene TRBJ2-1; 9 positions match TRBD2. Germline V gene lookup returns CDR1 SGHRS and CDR2 YFSETQ. The V segment lost 4 bases and the J segment 0 bases; nucleotides outside the gene matches: 2. This CDR3 comprises 15 residues. The CDR3 is CASSQGLASYNEQFF. The CDR3 nucleotides are TGCGCCAGCAGCCAGGGACTAGCCTCCTACAATGAGCAGTTCTTC.

This rearrangement joins TRBV20-1 to TRBJ2-1; TRBD2 agrees at 10 bases. The V gene end was trimmed by 3 bases and the J gene end by 4 bases; junction bases not matched to a gene: 6. The CDR3 sequence is 15 residues long. CDR1 is DFQATT and CDR2 is SNEGSKA in the germline V gene (reference sequence). As DNA, the CDR3 is TGCAGTGCTAGTCAGGTAGCGGGGGGTTACAATGAGCAGTTCTTC. It yields the protein CSASQVAGGYNEQFF.

The chain combines TRBV11-2 with TRBJ2-7, with D possibly TRBD2 on 5 matching bases. V was shortened by 3 bases and J by 2 bases, with 20 bases between the two germline ends. The CDR3 totals 17 residues. In germline, CDR1 is SGHAT, CDR2 FQNNGV. The CDR3 nucleotides are TGTGCCAGCAGCTTCAACTCGAGGGCATACTCTACCTACGAGCAGTACTTC. This codes for CASSFNSRAYSTYEQYF.

V is TRBV6-1 and J is TRBJ2-7; D not certain. The germline V gene encodes CDR1 MNHNS and CDR2 SASEGT. The CDR3 consists of 12 residues. Trimming took 0 bases from V and 12 from J, leaving 12 bases between them. The CDR3 reads CASSEAWAGLYV. The CDR3 nucleotides read TGTGCCAGCAGTGAAGCTTGGGCAGGTCTGTACGTC.

This clone was seen just once. The chain carries TRBV27 and TRBJ2-3; 8 bases are shared with TRBD2. This CDR3 is built from 17 residues. Germline trimming cut 6 bases from V and 2 bases from J; bases unmatched to any gene: 13. CDR1 and CDR2 from the germline V gene are MNHEY and SMNVEV (reference sequence). CDR3 sequence reads: CASRAGVLAVYTDTQYF. The CDR3 DNA reads TGTGCCAGCAGGGCAGGGGTACTAGCGGTGTACACAGATACGCAGTATTTT.

The chain recombines TRBV3-1 (or the pseudogene TRBV3-2) with TRBJ1-6; D gene uncertain. Germline V gene lookup returns CDR1 LGHDT and CDR2 YNNKEL (reference sequence). The CDR3 loop spans 13 amino acids. With 2 bases removed from V and 4 bases from J, the gap between germline ends came to 3 bases. CDR3 in DNA: TGTGCCAGCAGCCAACAGTATAATTCACCCCTCCACTTT. Protein: CASSQQYNSPLHF.